The clone carrying this T cell receptor beta chain occurred a few times. Its antigen is undetermined. The CDR3 runs to 12 residues. Trimming cost V 1 base and J 5 bases, with 8 bases left between them. Germline CDR1 and CDR2: DFQATT and SNEGSKA (reference sequence). This record belongs to a study of CD8 T cells in ankylosing spondylitis. The TCR beta libraries were generated through quantitative 5'-RACE incorporating molecular barcodes. TCRdb processed the 5' RACE reads anew with MiXCR; each CDR3 protein has one entry. Counted here are 700,000 to 1,000,000 distinct CDR3 sequences, 10% to 15% occurring once; the ten biggest clones make up 0.51%. Findings and caveats of the study: A TCR beta motif made of fewer than ten highly homologous variants seemed typical of ankylosing spondylitis blood.

The gene calls are TRBV20-1 and TRBJ2-5; no clear D. Sequenced material: blood, either unsorted or a sorted T cell fraction (not recorded which). This TCR was sampled from a male donor with ankylosing spondylitis. The CDR3 nucleotides are TGCAGTGCTAGAGTAGGCACGGAGACCCAGTACTTC. Its protein is CSARVGTETQYF.